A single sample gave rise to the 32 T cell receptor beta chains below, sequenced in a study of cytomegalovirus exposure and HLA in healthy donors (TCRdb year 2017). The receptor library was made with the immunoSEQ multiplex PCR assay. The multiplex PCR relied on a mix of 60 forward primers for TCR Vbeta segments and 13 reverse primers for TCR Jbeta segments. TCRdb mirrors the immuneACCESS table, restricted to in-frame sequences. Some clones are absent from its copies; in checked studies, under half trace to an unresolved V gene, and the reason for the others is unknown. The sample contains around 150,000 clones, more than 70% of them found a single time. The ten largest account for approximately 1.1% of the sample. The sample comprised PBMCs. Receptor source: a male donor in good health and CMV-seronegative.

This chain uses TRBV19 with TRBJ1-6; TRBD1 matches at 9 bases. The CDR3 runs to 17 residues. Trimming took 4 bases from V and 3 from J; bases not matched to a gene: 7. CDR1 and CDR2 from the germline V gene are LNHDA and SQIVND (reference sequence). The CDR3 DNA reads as TGTGCCAGTAGTAGCAACAGGGGGCATCGCTATAATTCACCCCTCCACTTT. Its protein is CASSSNRGHRYNSPLHF.

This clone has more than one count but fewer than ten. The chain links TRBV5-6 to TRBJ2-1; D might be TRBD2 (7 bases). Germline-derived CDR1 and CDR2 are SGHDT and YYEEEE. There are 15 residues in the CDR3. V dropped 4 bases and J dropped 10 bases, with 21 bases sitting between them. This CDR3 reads CASSPTLRGAQEQFF. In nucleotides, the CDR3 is TGTGCCAGCAGCCCCACGTTACGGGGGGCTCAAGAGCAGTTCTTC.

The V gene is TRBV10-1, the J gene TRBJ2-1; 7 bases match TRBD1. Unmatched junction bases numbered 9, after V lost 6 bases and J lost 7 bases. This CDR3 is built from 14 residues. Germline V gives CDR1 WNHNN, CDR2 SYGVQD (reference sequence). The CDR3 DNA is TGCGCCAGCAGCCTAGCATTGACAGGGAATGAGCAGTTCTTC. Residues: CASSLALTGNEQFF.

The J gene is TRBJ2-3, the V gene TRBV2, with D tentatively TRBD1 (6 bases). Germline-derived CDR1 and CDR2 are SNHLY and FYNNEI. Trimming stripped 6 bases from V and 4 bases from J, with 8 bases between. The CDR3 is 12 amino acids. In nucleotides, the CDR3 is TGTGCCAGCAGAAACAGGGCAGATACGCAGTATTTT. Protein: CASRNRADTQYF.

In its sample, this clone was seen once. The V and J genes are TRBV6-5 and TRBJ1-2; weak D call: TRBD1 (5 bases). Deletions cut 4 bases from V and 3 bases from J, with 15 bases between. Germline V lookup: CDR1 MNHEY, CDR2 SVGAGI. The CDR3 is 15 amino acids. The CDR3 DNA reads TGTGCCAGCAGTTCTGACAGACCCACGTACTATGGCTACACCTTC. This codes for CASSSDRPTYYGYTF.

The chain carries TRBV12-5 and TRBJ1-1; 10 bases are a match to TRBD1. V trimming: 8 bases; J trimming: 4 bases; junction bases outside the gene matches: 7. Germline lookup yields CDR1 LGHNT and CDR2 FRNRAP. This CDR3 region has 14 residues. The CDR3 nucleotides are TGTGCTAGTTGCCTGACAGGGGGCCGCACTGAAGCTTTCTTT. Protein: CASCLTGGRTEAFF.

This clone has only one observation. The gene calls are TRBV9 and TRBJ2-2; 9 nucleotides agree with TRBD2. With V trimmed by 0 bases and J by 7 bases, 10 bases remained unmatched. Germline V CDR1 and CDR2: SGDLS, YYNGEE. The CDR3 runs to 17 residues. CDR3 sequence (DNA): TGTGCCAGCAGCGTAGGGGGCGGGGGGGCCTTGAGCGGGGAGCTGTTTTTT. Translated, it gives CASSVGGGGALSGELFF. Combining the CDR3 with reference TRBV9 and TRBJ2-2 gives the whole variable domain DSGVTQTPKHLITATGQRVTLRCSPRSGDLSVYWYQQSLDQGLQFLIQYYNGEERAKGNILERFSAQQFPDLHSELNLSSLELGDSALYFCASSVGGGGALSGELFFGEGSRLTVL.

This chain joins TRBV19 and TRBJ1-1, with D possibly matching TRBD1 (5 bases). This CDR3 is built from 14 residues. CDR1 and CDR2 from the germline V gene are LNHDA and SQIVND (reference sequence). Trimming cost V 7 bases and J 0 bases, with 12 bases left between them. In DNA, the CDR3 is TGTGCCAGTAATATCCAGGGAATGAACACTGAAGCTTTCTTT. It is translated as CASNIQGMNTEAFF.

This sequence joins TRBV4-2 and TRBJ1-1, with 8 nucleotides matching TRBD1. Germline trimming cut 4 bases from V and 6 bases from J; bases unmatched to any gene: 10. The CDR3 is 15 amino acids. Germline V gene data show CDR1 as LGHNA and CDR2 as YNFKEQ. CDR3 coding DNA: TGTGCCAGCAGCCCTGGACAGGGTCGTCTGTCTGAAGCTTTCTTT. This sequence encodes CASSPGQGRLSEAFF.

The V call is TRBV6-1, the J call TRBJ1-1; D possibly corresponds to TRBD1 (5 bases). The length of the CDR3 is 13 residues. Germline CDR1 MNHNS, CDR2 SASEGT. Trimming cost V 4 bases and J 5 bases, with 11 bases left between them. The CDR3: CASSGRADTEAFF. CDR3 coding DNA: TGTGCCAGCAGTGGCAGGGCGGATACTGAAGCTTTCTTT.

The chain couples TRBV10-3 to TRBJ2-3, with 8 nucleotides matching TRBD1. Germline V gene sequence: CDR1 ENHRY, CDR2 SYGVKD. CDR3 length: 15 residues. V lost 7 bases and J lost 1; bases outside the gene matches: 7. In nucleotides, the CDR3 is TGTGCCATCAAAAACAGGGGGGAGGGCACAGATACGCAGTATTTT. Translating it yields CAIKNRGEGTDTQYF.

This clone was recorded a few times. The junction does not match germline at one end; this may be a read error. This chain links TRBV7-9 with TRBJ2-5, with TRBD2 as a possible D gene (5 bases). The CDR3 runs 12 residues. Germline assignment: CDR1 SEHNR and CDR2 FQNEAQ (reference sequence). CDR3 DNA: TGTTCCAGCAGCTTACAGCGGGAGACCCAGTACTTC. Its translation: CSSSLQRETQYF.

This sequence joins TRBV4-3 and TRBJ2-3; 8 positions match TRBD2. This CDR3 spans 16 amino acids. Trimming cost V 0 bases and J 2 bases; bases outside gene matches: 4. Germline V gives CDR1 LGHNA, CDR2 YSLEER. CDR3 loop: CASSQDRAGVTDTQYF. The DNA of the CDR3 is TGCGCCAGCAGCCAAGATCGAGCGGGGGTCACAGATACGCAGTATTTT.

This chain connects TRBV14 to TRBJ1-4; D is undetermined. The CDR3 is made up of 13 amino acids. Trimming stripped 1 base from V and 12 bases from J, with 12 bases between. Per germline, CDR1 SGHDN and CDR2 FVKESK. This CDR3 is CASSQASWPQLFF. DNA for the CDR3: TGTGCCAGCAGCCAAGCTTCATGGCCGCAACTGTTTTTT.

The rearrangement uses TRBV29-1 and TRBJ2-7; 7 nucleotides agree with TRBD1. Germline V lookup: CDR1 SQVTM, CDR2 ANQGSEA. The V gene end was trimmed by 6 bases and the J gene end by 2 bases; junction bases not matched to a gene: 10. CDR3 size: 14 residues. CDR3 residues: CSVCWTGPAYEQYF. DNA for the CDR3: TGCAGCGTGTGTTGGACAGGTCCTGCCTACGAGCAGTACTTC.

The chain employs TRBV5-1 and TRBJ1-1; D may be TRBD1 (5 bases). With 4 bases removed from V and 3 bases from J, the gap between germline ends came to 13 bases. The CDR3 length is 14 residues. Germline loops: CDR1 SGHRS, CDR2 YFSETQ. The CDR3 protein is CASSPFGGDTEAFF. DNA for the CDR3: TGCGCCAGCAGCCCCTTCGGGGGGGACACTGAAGCTTTCTTT.

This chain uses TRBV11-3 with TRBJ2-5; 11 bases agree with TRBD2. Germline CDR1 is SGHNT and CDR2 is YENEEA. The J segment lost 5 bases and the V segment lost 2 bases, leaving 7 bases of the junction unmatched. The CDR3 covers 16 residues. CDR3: CASSLTLAGGGETQYF. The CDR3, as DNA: TGTGCCAGCAGCTTAACCCTAGCGGGGGGCGGGGAGACCCAGTACTTC.

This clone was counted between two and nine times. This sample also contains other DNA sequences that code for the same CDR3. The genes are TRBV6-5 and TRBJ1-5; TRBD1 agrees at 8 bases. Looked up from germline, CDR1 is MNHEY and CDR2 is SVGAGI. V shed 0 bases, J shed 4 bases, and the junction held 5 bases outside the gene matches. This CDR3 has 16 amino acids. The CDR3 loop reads CASSYSGTGGNQPQHF. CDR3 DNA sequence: TGTGCCAGCAGTTACTCTGGCACAGGGGGGAATCAGCCCCAGCATTTT.

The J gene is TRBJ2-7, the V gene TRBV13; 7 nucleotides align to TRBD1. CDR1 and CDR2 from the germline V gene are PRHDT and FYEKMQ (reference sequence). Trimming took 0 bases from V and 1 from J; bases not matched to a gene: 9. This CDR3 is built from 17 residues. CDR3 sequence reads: CASSLGVDRVESYEQYF. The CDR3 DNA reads TGTGCCAGCAGCTTAGGAGTAGACAGGGTAGAATCCTACGAGCAGTACTTC.

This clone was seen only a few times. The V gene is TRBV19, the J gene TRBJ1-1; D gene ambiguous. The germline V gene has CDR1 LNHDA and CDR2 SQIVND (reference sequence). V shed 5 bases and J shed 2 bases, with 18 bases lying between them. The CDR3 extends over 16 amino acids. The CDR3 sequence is CASSFPTWAFNTEAFF. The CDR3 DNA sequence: TGTGCCAGTAGTTTTCCGACATGGGCCTTCAACACTGAAGCTTTCTTT.

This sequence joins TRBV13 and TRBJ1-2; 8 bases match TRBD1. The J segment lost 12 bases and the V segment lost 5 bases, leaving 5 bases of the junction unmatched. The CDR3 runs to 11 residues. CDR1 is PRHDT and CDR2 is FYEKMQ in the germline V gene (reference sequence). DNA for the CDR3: TGTGCCAGCAGCCGAGGACAGGGAAACACCTTC. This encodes CASSRGQGNTF.

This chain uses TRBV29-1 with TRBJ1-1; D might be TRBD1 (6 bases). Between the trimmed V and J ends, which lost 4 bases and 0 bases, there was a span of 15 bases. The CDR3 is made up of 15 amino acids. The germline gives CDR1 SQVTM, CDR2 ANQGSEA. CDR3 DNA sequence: TGCAGCGTTGGAAGGACAGATACCCTGAACACTGAAGCTTTCTTT. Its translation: CSVGRTDTLNTEAFF.

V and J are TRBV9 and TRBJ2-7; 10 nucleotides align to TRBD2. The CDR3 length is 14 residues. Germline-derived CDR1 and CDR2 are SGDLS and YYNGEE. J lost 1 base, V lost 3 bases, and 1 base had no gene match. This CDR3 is CASSERGGSYEQYF. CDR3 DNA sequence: TGTGCCAGCAGCGAGCGGGGGGGATCCTACGAGCAGTACTTC. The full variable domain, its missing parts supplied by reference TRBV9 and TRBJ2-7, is DSGVTQTPKHLITATGQRVTLRCSPRSGDLSVYWYQQSLDQGLQFLIQYYNGEERAKGNILERFSAQQFPDLHSELNLSSLELGDSALYFCASSERGGSYEQYFGPGTRLTVT.

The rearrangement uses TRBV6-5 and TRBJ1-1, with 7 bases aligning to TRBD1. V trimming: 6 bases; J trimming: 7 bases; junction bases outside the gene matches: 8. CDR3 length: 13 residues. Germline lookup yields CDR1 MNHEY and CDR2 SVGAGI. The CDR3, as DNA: TGTGCCAGCAGCCCGGACAGGAGACGTGAAGCTTTCTTT. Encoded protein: CASSPDRRREAFF.

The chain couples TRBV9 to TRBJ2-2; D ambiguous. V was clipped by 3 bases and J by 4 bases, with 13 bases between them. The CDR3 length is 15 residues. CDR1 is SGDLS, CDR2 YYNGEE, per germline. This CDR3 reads CASSAYRPGTGELFF. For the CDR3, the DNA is TGTGCCAGCAGCGCCTACAGACCCGGCACCGGGGAGCTGTTTTTT.

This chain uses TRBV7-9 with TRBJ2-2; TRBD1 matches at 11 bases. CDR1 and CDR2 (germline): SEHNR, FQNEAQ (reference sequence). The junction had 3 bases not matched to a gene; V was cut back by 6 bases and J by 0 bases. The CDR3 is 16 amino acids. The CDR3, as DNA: TGTGCCAGCAGAGGGGACAGGGGGACGAACACCGGGGAGCTGTTTTTT. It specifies CASRGDRGTNTGELFF. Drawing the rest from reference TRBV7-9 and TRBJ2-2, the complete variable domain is DTGVSQNPRHKITKRGQNVTFRCDPISEHNRLYWYRQTLGQGPEFLTYFQNEAQLEKSRLLSDRFSAERPKGSFSTLEIQRTEQGDSAMYLCASRGDRGTNTGELFFGEGSRLTVL.

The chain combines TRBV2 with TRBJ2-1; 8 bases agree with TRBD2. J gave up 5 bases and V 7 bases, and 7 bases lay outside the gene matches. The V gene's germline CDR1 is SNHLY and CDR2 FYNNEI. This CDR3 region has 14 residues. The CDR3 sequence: CASIPGTRDNEQFF. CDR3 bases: TGTGCCAGCATTCCGGGGACTAGGGACAATGAGCAGTTCTTC.

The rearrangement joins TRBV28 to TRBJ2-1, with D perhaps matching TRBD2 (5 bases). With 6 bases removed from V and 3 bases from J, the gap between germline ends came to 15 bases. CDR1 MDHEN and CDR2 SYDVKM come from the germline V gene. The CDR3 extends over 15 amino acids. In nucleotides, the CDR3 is TGTGCCAGCAGCTTGCCGGACTCCGACTACAATGAGCAGTTCTTC. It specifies CASSLPDSDYNEQFF.

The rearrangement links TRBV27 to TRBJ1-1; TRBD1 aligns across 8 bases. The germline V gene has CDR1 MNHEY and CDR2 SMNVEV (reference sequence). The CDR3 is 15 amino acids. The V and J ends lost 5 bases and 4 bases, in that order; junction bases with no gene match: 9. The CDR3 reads CASSPQGARTTEAFF. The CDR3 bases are TGTGCCAGCAGTCCCCAGGGGGCGAGGACCACTGAAGCTTTCTTT.

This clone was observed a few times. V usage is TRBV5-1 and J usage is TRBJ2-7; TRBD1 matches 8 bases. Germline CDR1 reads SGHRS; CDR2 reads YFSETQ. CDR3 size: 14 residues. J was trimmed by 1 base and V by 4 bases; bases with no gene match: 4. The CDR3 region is CASSPGQGSYEQYF. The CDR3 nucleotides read TGCGCCAGCAGCCCAGGACAGGGATCCTACGAGCAGTACTTC.

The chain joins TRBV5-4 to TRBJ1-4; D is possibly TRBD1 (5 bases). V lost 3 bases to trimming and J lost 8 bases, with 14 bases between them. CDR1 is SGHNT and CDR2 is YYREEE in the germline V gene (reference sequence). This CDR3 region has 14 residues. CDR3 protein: CASSSGRGREKLFF. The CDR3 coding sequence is TGTGCCAGCAGCTCAGGGCGGGGACGGGAAAAACTGTTTTTT.

DNA of the CDR3: TGTGCCAGCAGCAGACCCCGGACTAGCGGGCGCTACGAGCAGTACTTC. It translates to CASSRPRTSGRYEQYF. V and J are TRBV7-8 and TRBJ2-7, with TRBD2 matching 11 bases. Germline V gives CDR1 SGHVS, CDR2 FQNEAQ. The CDR3 is 16 amino acids. Trimming at V came to 5 bases and at J to 3 bases, leaving 9 bases not matched to a gene.